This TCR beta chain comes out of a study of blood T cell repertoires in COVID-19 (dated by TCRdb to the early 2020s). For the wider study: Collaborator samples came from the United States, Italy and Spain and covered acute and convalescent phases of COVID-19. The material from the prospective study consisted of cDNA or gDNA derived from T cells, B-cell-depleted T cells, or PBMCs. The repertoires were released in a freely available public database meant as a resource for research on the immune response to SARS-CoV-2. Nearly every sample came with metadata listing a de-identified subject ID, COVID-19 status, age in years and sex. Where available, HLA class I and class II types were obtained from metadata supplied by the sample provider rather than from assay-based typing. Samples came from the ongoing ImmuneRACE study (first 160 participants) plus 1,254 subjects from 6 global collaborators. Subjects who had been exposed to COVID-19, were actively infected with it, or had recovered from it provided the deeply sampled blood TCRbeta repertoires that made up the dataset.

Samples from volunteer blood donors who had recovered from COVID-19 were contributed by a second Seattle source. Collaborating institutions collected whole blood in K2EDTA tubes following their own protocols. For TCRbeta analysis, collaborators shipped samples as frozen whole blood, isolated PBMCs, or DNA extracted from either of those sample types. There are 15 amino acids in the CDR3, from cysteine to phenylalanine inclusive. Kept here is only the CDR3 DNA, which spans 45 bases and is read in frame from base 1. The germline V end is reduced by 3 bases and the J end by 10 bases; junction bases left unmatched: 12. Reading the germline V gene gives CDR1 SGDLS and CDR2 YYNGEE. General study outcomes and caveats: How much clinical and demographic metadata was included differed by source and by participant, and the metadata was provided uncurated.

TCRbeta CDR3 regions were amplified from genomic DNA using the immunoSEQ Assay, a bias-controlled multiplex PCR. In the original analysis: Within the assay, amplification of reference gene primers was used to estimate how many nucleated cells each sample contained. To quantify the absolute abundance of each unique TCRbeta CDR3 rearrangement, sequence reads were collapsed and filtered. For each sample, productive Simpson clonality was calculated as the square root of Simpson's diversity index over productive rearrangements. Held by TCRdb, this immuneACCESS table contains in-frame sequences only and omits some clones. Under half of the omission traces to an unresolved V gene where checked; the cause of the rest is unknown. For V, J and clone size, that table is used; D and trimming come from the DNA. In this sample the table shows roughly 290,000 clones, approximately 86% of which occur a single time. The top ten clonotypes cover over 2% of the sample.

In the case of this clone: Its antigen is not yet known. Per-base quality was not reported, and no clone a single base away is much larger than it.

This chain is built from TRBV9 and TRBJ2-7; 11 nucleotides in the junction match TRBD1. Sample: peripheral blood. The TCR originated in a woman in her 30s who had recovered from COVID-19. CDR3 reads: CASSAEWSGQGDQYF. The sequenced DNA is TGTGCCAGCAGCGCCGAATGGTCGGGACAGGGGGATCAGTACTTC.